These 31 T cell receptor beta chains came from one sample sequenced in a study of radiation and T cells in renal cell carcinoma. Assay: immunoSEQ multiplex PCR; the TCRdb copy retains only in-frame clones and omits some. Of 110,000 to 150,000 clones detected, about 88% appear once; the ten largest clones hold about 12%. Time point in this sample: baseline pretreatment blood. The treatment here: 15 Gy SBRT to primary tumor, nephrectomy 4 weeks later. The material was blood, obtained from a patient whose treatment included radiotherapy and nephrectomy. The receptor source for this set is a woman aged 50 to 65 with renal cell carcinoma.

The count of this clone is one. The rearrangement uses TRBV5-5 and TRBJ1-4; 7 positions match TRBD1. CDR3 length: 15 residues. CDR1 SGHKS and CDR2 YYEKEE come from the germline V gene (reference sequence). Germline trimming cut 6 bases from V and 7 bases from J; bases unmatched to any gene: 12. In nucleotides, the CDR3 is TGTGCCAGCACCTCCGACAGGGATACGAGTGAAAAACTGTTTTTT. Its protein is CASTSDRDTSEKLFF. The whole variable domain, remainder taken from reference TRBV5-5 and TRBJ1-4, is DAGVTQSPTHLIKTRGQQVTLRCSPISGHKSVSWYQQVLGQGPQFIFQYYEKEERGRGNFPDRFSARQFPNYSSELNVNALLLGDSALYLCASTSDRDTSEKLFFGSGTQLSVL.

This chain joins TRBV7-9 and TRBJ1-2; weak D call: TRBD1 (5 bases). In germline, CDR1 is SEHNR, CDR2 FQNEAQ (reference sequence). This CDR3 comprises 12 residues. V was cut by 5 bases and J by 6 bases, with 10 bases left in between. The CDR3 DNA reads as TGTGCCAGCAGCCTCCGGGACGATGGCTACACCTTC. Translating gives CASSLRDDGYTF. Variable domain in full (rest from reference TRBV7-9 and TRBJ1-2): DTGVSQNPRHKITKRGQNVTFRCDPISEHNRLYWYRQTLGQGPEFLTYFQNEAQLEKSRLLSDRFSAERPKGSFSTLEIQRTEQGDSAMYLCASSLRDDGYTFGSGTRLTVV.

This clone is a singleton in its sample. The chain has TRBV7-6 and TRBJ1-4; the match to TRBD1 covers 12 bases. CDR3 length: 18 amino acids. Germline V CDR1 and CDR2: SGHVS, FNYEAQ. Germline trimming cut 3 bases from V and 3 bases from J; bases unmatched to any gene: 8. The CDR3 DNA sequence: TGTGCCAGCAGCTTCTCAGGGACAGGGGGCATGTCTAATGAAAAACTGTTTTTT. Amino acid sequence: CASSFSGTGGMSNEKLFF.

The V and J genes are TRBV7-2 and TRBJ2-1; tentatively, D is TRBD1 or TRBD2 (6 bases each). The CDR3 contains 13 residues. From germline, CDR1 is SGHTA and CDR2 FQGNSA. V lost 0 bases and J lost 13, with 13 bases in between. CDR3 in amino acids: CASSLARDTPQFF. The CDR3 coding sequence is TGTGCCAGCAGCTTAGCGCGGGACACTCCACAGTTCTTC.

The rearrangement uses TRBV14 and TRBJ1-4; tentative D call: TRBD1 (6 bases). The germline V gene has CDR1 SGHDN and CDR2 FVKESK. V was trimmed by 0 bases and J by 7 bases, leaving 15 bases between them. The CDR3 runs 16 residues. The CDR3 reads CASSQEGYYRAEKLFF. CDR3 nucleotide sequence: TGTGCCAGCAGCCAAGAAGGGTACTACAGGGCTGAAAAACTGTTTTTT.

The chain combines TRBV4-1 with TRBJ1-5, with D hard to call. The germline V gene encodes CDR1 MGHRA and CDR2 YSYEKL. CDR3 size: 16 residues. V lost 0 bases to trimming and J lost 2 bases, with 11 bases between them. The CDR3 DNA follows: TGCGCCAGCAGCCAAGAGTGGGGTAGTCGCAATCAGCCCCAGCATTTT. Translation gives CASSQEWGSRNQPQHF.

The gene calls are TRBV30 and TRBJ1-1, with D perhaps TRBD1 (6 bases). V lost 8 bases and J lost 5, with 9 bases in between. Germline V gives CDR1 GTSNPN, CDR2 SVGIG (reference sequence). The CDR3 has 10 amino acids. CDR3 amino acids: CAGRGTEAFF. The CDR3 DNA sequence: TGTGCCGGAAGGGGGACTGAAGCTTTCTTT. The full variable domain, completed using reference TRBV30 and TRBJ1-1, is SQTIHQWPATLVQPVGSPLSLECTVEGTSNPNLYWYRQAAGRGLQLLFYSVGIGQISSEVPQNLSASRPQDRQFILSSKKLLLSDSGFYLCAGRGTEAFFGQGTRLTVV.

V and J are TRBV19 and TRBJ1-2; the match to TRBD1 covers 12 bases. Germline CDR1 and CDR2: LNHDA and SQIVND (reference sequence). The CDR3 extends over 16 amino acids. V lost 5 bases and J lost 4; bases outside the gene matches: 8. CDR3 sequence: CASSPGTGGFFYGYTF. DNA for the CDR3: TGTGCCAGTAGTCCTGGGACAGGGGGCTTTTTCTATGGCTACACCTTC.

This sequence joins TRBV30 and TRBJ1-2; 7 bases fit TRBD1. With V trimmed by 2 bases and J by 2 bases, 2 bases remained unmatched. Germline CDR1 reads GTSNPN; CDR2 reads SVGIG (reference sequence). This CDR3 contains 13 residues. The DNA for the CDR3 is TGTGCCTGGAGTCAGGGGGAAAACTATGGCTACACCTTC. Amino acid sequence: CAWSQGENYGYTF.

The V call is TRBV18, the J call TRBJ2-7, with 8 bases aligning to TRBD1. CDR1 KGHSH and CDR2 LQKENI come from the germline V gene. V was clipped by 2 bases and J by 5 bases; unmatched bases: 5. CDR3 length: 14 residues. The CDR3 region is CASSPSRGPHEQYF. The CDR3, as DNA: TGTGCCAGCTCACCATCCAGGGGGCCCCACGAGCAGTACTTC.

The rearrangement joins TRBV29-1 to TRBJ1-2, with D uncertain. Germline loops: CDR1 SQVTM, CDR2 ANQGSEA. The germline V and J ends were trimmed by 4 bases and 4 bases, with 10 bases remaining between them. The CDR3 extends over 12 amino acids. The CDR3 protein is CSVVAGAYGYTF. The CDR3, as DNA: TGCAGCGTTGTAGCTGGAGCCTATGGCTACACCTTC.

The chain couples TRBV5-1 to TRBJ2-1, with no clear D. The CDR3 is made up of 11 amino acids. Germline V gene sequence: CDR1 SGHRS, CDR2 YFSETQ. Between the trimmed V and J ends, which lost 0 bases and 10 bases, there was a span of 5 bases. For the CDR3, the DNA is TGCGCCAGCAGCTTGGCCTTAGAGCAGTTCTTC. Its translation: CASSLALEQFF.

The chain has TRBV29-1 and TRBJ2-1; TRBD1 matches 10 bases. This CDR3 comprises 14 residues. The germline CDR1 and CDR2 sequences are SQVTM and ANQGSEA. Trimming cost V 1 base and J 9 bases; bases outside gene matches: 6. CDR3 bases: TGCAGCGTTGAAGGGGGACAGGGGTTCAGTGAGCAGTTCTTC. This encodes CSVEGGQGFSEQFF.

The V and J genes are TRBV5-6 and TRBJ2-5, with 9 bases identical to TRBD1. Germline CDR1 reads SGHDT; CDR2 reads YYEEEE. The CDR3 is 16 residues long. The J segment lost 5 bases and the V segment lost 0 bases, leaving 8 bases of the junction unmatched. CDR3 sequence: CASSLGTGAPRETQYF. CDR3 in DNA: TGTGCCAGCAGCTTGGGGACAGGGGCACCTCGGGAGACCCAGTACTTC.

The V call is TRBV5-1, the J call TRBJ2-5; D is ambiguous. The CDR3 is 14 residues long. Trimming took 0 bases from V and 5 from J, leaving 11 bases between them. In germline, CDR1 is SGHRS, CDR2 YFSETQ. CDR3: CASSLAILRETQYF. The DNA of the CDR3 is TGCGCCAGCAGCTTGGCGATACTACGGGAGACCCAGTACTTC.

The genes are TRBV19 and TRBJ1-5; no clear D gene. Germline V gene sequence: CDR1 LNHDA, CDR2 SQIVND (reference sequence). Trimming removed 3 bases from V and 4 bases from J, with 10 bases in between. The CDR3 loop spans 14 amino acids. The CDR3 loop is CASSITVRNQPQHF. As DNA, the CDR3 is TGTGCCAGTAGTATCACGGTGAGAAATCAGCCCCAGCATTTT.

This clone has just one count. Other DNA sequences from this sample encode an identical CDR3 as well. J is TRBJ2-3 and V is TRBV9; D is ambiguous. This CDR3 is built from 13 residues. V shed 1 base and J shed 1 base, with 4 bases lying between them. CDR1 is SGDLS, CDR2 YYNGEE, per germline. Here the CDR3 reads CASSVRGTDTQYF. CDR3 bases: TGTGCCAGCAGCGTAAGGGGCACAGATACGCAGTATTTT.

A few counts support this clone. This CDR3 is CASSPWTGVDEKLFF. The CDR3 DNA sequence: TGTGCCAGCAGCCCCTGGACAGGGGTGGATGAAAAACTGTTTTTT. The chain links TRBV7-2 to TRBJ1-4; 9 nucleotides agree with TRBD1. V gave up 5 bases and J gave up 6 bases; unmatched junction bases: 7. CDR3 length: 15 amino acids. Germline V gene data show CDR1 as SGHTA and CDR2 as FQGNSA.

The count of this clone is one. CDR3 protein: CASSPTDGRSGNTIYF. The CDR3, as DNA: TGTGCCAGCTCACCGACGGACGGCCGCTCTGGAAACACCATATATTTT. The rearrangement uses TRBV18 and TRBJ1-3; no definite D call. Deletions cut 3 bases from V and 0 bases from J, with 12 bases between. This CDR3 comprises 16 residues. Germline V CDR1 and CDR2: KGHSH, LQKENI. Full variable domain (missing parts from reference TRBV18 and TRBJ1-3): NAGVMQNPRHLVRRRGQEARLRCSPMKGHSHVYWYRQLPEEGLKFMVYLQKENIIDESGMPKERFSAEFPKEGPSILRIQQVVRGDSAAYFCASSPTDGRSGNTIYFGEGSWLTVV.

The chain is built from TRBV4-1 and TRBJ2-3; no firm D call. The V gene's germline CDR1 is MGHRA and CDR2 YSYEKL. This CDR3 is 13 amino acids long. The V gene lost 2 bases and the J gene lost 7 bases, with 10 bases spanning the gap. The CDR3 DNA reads TGCGCCAGCAGCCAACTATTAACAAATACGCAGTATTTT. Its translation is CASSQLLTNTQYF.

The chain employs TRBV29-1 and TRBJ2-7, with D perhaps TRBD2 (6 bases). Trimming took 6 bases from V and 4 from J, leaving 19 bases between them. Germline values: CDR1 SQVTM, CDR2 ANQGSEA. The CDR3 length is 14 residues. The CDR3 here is CSVEGDSQGYEQYF. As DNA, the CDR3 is TGCAGCGTGGAGGGCGACAGCCAGGGATACGAGCAGTACTTC.

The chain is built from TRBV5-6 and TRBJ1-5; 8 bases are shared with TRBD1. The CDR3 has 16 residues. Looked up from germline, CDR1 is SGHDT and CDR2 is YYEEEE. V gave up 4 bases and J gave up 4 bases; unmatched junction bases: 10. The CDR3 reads CASSPGTGSPNQPQHF. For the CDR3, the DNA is TGTGCCAGCAGCCCCGGGACAGGCTCCCCGAATCAGCCCCAGCATTTT.

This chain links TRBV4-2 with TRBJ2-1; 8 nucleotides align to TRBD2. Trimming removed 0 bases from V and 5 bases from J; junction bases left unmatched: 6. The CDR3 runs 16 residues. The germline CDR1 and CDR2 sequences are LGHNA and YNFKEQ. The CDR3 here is CASSQEYPGGDNEQFF. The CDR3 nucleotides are TGTGCCAGCAGCCAAGAATATCCCGGGGGGGACAATGAGCAGTTCTTC.

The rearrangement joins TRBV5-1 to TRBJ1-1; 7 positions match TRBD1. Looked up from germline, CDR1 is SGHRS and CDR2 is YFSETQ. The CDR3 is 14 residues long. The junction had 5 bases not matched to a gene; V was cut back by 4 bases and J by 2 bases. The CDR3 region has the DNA TGCGCCAGCAGCCTATGGACAGGCAACACTGAAGCTTTCTTT. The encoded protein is CASSLWTGNTEAFF.

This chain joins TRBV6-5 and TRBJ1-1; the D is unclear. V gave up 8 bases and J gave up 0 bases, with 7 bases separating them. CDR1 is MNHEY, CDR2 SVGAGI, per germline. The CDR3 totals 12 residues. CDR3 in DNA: TGTGCCAGCTTGGACTTGAACACTGAAGCTTTCTTT. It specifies CASLDLNTEAFF.

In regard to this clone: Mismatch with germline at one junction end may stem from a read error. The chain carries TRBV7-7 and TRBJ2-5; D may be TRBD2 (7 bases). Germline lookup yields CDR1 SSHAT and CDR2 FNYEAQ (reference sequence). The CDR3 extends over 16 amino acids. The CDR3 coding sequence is TGTGCTAGCATTCCCCTCCTGCGGGGGCTCCAAGAGACCCAGTACTTC. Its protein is CASIPLLRGLQETQYF.

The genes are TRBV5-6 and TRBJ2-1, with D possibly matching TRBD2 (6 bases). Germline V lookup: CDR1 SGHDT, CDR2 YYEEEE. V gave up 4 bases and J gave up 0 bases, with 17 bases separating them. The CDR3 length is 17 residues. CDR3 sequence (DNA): TGTGCCAGCAGCGTGGTGTTGGGAGGCAGCTCCTACAATGAGCAGTTCTTC. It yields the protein CASSVVLGGSSYNEQFF. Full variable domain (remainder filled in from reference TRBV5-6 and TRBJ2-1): DAGVTQSPTHLIKTRGQQVTLRCSPKSGHDTVSWYQQALGQGPQFIFQYYEEEERQRGNFPDRFSGHQFPNYSSELNVNALLLGDSALYLCASSVVLGGSSYNEQFFGPGTRLTVL.

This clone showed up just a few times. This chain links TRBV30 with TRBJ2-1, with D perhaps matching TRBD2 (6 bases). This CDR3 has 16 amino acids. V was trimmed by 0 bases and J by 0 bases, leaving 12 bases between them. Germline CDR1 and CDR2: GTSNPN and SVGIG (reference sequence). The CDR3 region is CAWSVAGPSSYNEQFF. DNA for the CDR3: TGTGCCTGGAGTGTAGCGGGTCCTAGCTCCTACAATGAGCAGTTCTTC.

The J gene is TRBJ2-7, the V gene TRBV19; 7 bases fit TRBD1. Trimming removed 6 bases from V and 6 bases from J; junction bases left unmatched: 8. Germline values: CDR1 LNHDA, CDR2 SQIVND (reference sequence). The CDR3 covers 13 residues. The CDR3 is CASSLTGSTEQYF. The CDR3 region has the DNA TGTGCCAGTAGCCTGACAGGGTCTACCGAGCAGTACTTC.

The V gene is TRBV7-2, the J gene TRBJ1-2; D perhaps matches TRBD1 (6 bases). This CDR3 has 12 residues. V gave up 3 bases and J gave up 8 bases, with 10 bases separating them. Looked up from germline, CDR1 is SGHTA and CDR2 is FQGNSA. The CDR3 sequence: CASSFGQYGYTF. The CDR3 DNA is TGTGCCAGCAGCTTTGGACAGTACGGCTACACCTTC.

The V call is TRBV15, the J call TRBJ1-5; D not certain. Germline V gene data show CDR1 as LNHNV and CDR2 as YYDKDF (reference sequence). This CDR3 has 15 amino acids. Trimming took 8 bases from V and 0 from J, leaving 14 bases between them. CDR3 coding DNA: TGTGCCACCTCCTGGTCAGACAATAGCAATCAGCCCCAGCATTTT. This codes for CATSWSDNSNQPQHF.